The T cell receptor beta chain under discussion was sequenced for a study of T-cell reconstitution after alpha-beta-depleted transplantation in children. Points on this clonotype: Its specificity is unknown.

V lost 6 bases and J lost 5; bases outside the gene matches: 9. The CDR3 totals 14 residues. Germline-derived CDR1 and CDR2 are WSHSY and SAAADI. The study's findings and limits: By one year post-transplant, T-cell counts and diversity largely arose from T cells that were newly produced.

Using unique molecular identifiers, the investigators prepared the TCRbeta library. TCRdb redid the calling of the PCR reads with MiXCR, one entry per CDR3 protein. The sample shows fewer than 1 million distinct CDR3 sequences, 16% of them seen only once. The V call is TRBV10-2, the J call TRBJ1-1, with 7 bases fitting TRBD1. This TCR came from a male patient younger than 18 who had a stem cell transplant for acute lymphoblastic leukemia, so the T cells may come from the graft donor. The material was PBMCs, mostly from graft donor cells, obtained 360 days after TCRalphabeta/CD19-depleted stem cell transplant. In nucleotides, the CDR3 is TGCGCCAGCAGCGCTCAGGGGGTGAGGACTGAAGCTTTCTTT. This encodes CASSAQGVRTEAFF.